A single sample gave rise to the 31 T cell receptor beta chains below, sequenced in a study of cytomegalovirus exposure and HLA in healthy donors. Sequenced by immunoSEQ multiplex PCR; TCRdb stores in-frame clones only, minus some. The repertoire consists of some 220,000 clones, with under 95% occurring once and the leading ten covering around 1.1%. Sequencing was done on a sample of PBMCs. The source of these receptors is a woman younger than 35 in good health and CMV-seronegative.

V is TRBV4-2 and J is TRBJ1-2, with TRBD1 identical over 8 bases. V lost 3 bases, J lost 7 bases, and 10 bases stayed unmatched. The germline CDR1 and CDR2 sequences are LGHNA and YNFKEQ. This CDR3 is built from 15 residues. In DNA, the CDR3 is TGTGCCAGCAGCCACACCCGAGGACAGGGTGGTGGCTACACCTTC. Amino acid sequence: CASSHTRGQGGGYTF.

This clone came up once. The chain joins TRBV7-9 to TRBJ2-2, with 8 bases fitting TRBD2. Germline CDR1 and CDR2: SEHNR and FQNEAQ (reference sequence). V was pared by 4 bases and J by 3 bases, with 7 bases of the junction left unmatched. The CDR3 is 16 amino acids. In DNA, the CDR3 is TGTGCCAGCAGCTCTTGGACTAGCCTTCACACCGGGGAGCTGTTTTTT. The encoded protein is CASSSWTSLHTGELFF.

As for this clone: Different DNA sequences within this sample yield the same CDR3. The chain recombines TRBV5-1 with TRBJ1-1; TRBD1 might be the D (6 bases). Germline V CDR1 and CDR2: SGHRS, YFSETQ. V gave up 8 bases and J gave up 1 base, with 9 bases separating them. The CDR3 totals 12 residues. The CDR3 here is CASKQGNTEAFF. CDR3 DNA: TGCGCCAGTAAACAGGGGAACACTGAAGCTTTCTTT.

The gene calls are TRBV4-1 and TRBJ2-7, with D perhaps matching TRBD1 (6 bases). Germline V gene sequence: CDR1 MGHRA, CDR2 YSYEKL. Trimming removed 2 bases from V and 4 bases from J, with 15 bases in between. This CDR3 is 15 amino acids long. CDR3 residues: CASSQFMGTLYEQYF. The CDR3 bases are TGCGCCAGCAGCCAATTTATGGGGACATTATACGAGCAGTACTTC.

The chain couples TRBV6-1 to TRBJ2-3; tentatively, D is TRBD2 (6 bases). Germline assignment: CDR1 MNHNS and CDR2 SASEGT. Trimming took off 3 bases at V and 1 base at J, with 11 bases between the two ends. This CDR3 has 15 residues. The CDR3 loop reads CASSEALARTDTQYF. The CDR3 nucleotides read TGTGCCAGCAGTGAGGCTCTAGCGCGCACAGATACGCAGTATTTT.

A single count supports this clone. The J gene is TRBJ2-1, the V gene TRBV7-3; the match to TRBD2 covers 9 bases. The length of the CDR3 is 14 residues. Germline V lookup: CDR1 SGHTA, CDR2 FQGTGA. With 5 bases clipped from V and 8 bases from J, the junction kept 7 bases outside the gene matches. CDR3 loop: CASSPRGGRDEQFF. The CDR3 DNA reads as TGTGCCAGCAGCCCGCGGGGGGGCCGCGATGAGCAGTTCTTC.

CDR3 in amino acids: CASLLSGRGVGTGELFF. CDR3 nucleotides: TGTGCCAGCCTCCTGAGTGGCAGGGGAGTGGGCACCGGGGAGCTGTTTTTT. The genes are TRBV19 and TRBJ2-2, with D perhaps TRBD1 (6 bases). V was pared by 9 bases and J by 4 bases, with 24 bases between. Looked up from germline, CDR1 is LNHDA and CDR2 is SQIVND (reference sequence). The CDR3 runs 17 residues.

V is TRBV7-9 and J is TRBJ2-2, with D uncertain. The CDR3 runs 13 residues. CDR1 is SEHNR and CDR2 is FQNEAQ in the germline V gene (reference sequence). The V and J ends lost 7 bases and 4 bases respectively, with 10 bases between them. In DNA, the CDR3 is TGTGCCAGCACCCCAGGTCTCACCGGGGAGCTGTTTTTT. Translation gives CASTPGLTGELFF.

The chain has TRBV7-2 and TRBJ1-2; 7 bases are a match to TRBD1. The trim removed 5 bases at V and 5 bases at J, leaving 8 bases unmatched. The germline V gene encodes CDR1 SGHTA and CDR2 FQGNSA. CDR3 size: 14 residues. The CDR3 spells CASSALQGVYGYTF. The CDR3 region has the DNA TGTGCCAGCAGCGCACTCCAGGGGGTGTATGGCTACACCTTC.

The J gene is TRBJ1-1, the V gene TRBV10-3; D perhaps matches TRBD1 (5 bases). Deletions cut 8 bases from V and 3 bases from J, with 13 bases between. The CDR3 is 13 residues long. CDR1 is ENHRY and CDR2 is SYGVKD in the germline V gene. The CDR3, as DNA: TGTGCCATCTCCTCCAGGGCGGACACTGAAGCTTTCTTT. This codes for CAISSRADTEAFF.

This rearrangement joins TRBV7-6 to TRBJ2-7; TRBD1 is a possible D gene (5 bases). The V end was cut by 2 bases, the J end by 2 bases, with 13 bases between. From germline, CDR1 is SGHVS and CDR2 FNYEAQ. CDR3 size: 15 residues. The CDR3 DNA follows: TGTGCCAGCAGCTTAATAACAGGTCAGACCTACGAGCAGTACTTC. It specifies CASSLITGQTYEQYF. Filled out from reference TRBV7-6 and TRBJ2-7, the complete variable domain reads GAGVSQSPRYKVTKRGQDVALRCDPISGHVSLYWYRQALGQGPEFLTYFNYEAQQDKSGLPNDRFSAERPEGSISTLTIQRTEQRDSAMYRCASSLITGQTYEQYFGPGTRLTVT.

The rearrangement uses TRBV18 and TRBJ1-5; 10 bases match TRBD1. With 3 bases clipped from V and 1 base from J, the junction kept 0 bases outside the gene matches. Looked up from germline, CDR1 is KGHSH and CDR2 is LQKENI. The CDR3 loop spans 15 amino acids. The CDR3 DNA follows: TGTGCCAGCTCACCGACAGGGGGCAGCAATCAGCCCCAGCATTTT. This sequence encodes CASSPTGGSNQPQHF.

The chain joins TRBV9 to TRBJ1-1, with D uncertain. V lost 0 bases and J 5 bases, leaving 11 bases between the germline ends. Germline V gives CDR1 SGDLS, CDR2 YYNGEE. The CDR3 extends over 14 amino acids. CDR3 region: CASSVDTRPTEAFF. The DNA of the CDR3 is TGTGCCAGCAGCGTAGATACGAGGCCGACTGAAGCTTTCTTT.

This clone has just one count. The gene calls are TRBV27 and TRBJ2-7; perhaps TRBD2 as D (5 bases). V was clipped by 3 bases and J by 0 bases, with 12 bases between them. The CDR3 covers 15 residues. CDR1 and CDR2 from the germline V gene are MNHEY and SMNVEV (reference sequence). CDR3 in DNA: TGTGCCAGCAGTTTTTGGACTGGAAGCTCCTACGAGCAGTACTTC. This sequence encodes CASSFWTGSSYEQYF.

The rearrangement joins TRBV15 to TRBJ1-4, with D tentatively TRBD1 (6 bases). The V gene's germline CDR1 is LNHNV and CDR2 YYDKDF (reference sequence). Trimming pared 3 bases from V and 7 bases from J, leaving 18 bases between. The CDR3 runs 16 residues. The CDR3 loop reads CATSSPSTGRGEKLFF. The DNA for the CDR3 is TGTGCCACCAGCAGCCCATCGACAGGCCGGGGTGAAAAACTGTTTTTT.

The chain links TRBV27 to TRBJ1-5; D unresolved. Germline loops: CDR1 MNHEY, CDR2 SMNVEV (reference sequence). V lost 6 bases to trimming and J lost 3 bases, with 15 bases between them. The CDR3 sequence is 15 residues long. The CDR3 loop reads CASSLDGFFNQPQHF. CDR3 DNA sequence: TGTGCCAGCAGCCTTGACGGGTTTTTCAATCAGCCCCAGCATTTT.

The CDR3 protein is CSERVIYEQYF. CDR3 sequence (DNA): TGCAGTGAGCGGGTAATCTACGAGCAGTACTTC. The V and J genes are TRBV20-1 and TRBJ2-7; possibly TRBD2 for D (6 bases). Trimming removed 7 bases from V and 3 bases from J, with 10 bases in between. This CDR3 contains 11 residues. CDR1 and CDR2 (germline): DFQATT, SNEGSKA (reference sequence).

The chain is built from TRBV11-2 and TRBJ1-2; 10 bases agree with TRBD1. The germline V gene has CDR1 SGHAT and CDR2 FQNNGV. V dropped 4 bases and J dropped 2; count of bases not matched to a gene: 4. The CDR3 is 15 amino acids. CDR3 region: CASSSRTGGNYGYTF. In DNA form, the CDR3 reads TGTGCCAGCAGCTCAAGGACAGGGGGAAACTATGGCTACACCTTC.

The rearrangement uses TRBV4-1 and TRBJ1-2; 7 bases map to TRBD1. This CDR3 contains 16 residues. V trimming: 2 bases; J trimming: 3 bases; junction bases outside the gene matches: 9. CDR1 and CDR2 from the germline V gene are MGHRA and YSYEKL. The CDR3 bases are TGCGCCAGCAGCCAACTCAAAGCAGGGGGATACTATGGCTACACCTTC. Encoded protein: CASSQLKAGGYYGYTF.

This chain links TRBV6-1 with TRBJ2-1; unclear D gene. This CDR3 is 11 amino acids long. Germline CDR1 reads MNHNS; CDR2 reads SASEGT. In nucleotides, the CDR3 is TGTGTCGCACGGAGCTACAATGAGCAGTTCTTC. Its protein is CVARSYNEQFF.

The genes are TRBV30 and TRBJ1-1; D remains ambiguous. The V and J ends lost 2 bases and 0 bases respectively, with 7 bases between them. This CDR3 contains 13 residues. Germline CDR1 reads GTSNPN; CDR2 reads SVGIG (reference sequence). The CDR3 nucleotides read TGTGCCTGGAGTTATGCAGTGAACACTGAAGCTTTCTTT. It encodes CAWSYAVNTEAFF.

This clone came up once. In DNA, the CDR3 is TGTGCCAGCAACCGCAGTGGGACAGCCGGGGAGCTGTTTTTT. Translating it yields CASNRSGTAGELFF. The chain couples TRBV6-5 to TRBJ2-2, with 7 positions matching TRBD1. V dropped 7 bases and J dropped 6; count of bases not matched to a gene: 8. The CDR3 is 14 amino acids. Germline V CDR1 and CDR2: MNHEY, SVGAGI.

This chain links TRBV5-1 with TRBJ2-1, with 12 bases matching TRBD2. The germline CDR1 and CDR2 sequences are SGHRS and YFSETQ. This CDR3 contains 16 residues. The V gene end was trimmed by 3 bases and the J gene end by 6 bases; junction bases not matched to a gene: 7. CDR3 protein: CASSSGTSGFFNEQFF. CDR3 sequence (DNA): TGCGCCAGCAGCTCCGGGACTAGCGGGTTCTTCAATGAGCAGTTCTTC.

The V and J genes are TRBV29-1 and TRBJ1-1; D possibly corresponds to TRBD1 (5 bases). This CDR3 has 13 amino acids. Germline CDR1 SQVTM, CDR2 ANQGSEA. V was clipped by 8 bases and J by 1 base, with 14 bases between them. The CDR3 region has the DNA TGCAGCACCTGGGTGGGGGGGAACACTGAAGCTTTCTTT. Encoded protein: CSTWVGGNTEAFF.

This chain connects TRBV19 to TRBJ1-4; D is unresolved. The CDR3 has 10 residues. Trimming removed 8 bases at V and 8 bases at J, with 6 bases between. Germline CDR1 reads LNHDA; CDR2 reads SQIVND (reference sequence). The CDR3 sequence is CASSREKLFF. CDR3 nucleotides: TGTGCCAGTTCGCGCGAAAAACTGTTTTTT.

The gene calls are TRBV30 and TRBJ1-1, with TRBD1 as a possible D gene (5 bases). This CDR3 is built from 15 residues. Looked up from germline, CDR1 is GTSNPN and CDR2 is SVGIG (reference sequence). V was pared by 0 bases and J by 3 bases, with 14 bases between. This chain's CDR3 is CAWSVHGGRDTEAFF. As DNA, the CDR3 is TGTGCCTGGAGTGTACACGGGGGACGGGACACTGAAGCTTTCTTT.

The J gene is TRBJ1-2, the V gene TRBV18, with D maybe TRBD1 (5 bases). V was trimmed by 6 bases and J by 5 bases, leaving 19 bases between them. Germline V gives CDR1 KGHSH, CDR2 LQKENI. The CDR3 has 15 amino acids. CDR3 residues: CASSPMGEARYGYTF. The CDR3 coding sequence is TGTGCCAGCTCTCCCATGGGGGAGGCACGGTATGGCTACACCTTC.

This rearrangement joins TRBV30 to TRBJ2-5; TRBD1 aligns across 9 bases. CDR3 length equals 19 residues. V lost 2 bases, J lost 5 bases, and 21 bases stayed unmatched. The V gene's germline CDR1 is GTSNPN and CDR2 SVGIG (reference sequence). The CDR3 spells CAWSNPRDRDFGLGETQYF. The CDR3 region has the DNA TGTGCCTGGAGTAATCCCCGGGACAGGGATTTTGGATTAGGGGAGACCCAGTACTTC.

The CDR3: CASSFQQNQPQHF. The CDR3 DNA sequence: TGTGCCAGCAGTTTTCAACAAAATCAGCCCCAGCATTTT. The V and J genes are TRBV2 and TRBJ1-5; no firm D call. CDR1 is SNHLY and CDR2 is FYNNEI in the germline V gene. V lost 5 bases and J 4 bases, leaving 9 bases between the germline ends. This CDR3 has 13 residues.

The chain is built from TRBV19 and TRBJ2-1; a possible D gene is TRBD2 (6 bases). There are 16 residues in the CDR3. CDR1 is LNHDA and CDR2 is SQIVND in the germline V gene (reference sequence). V gave up 2 bases and J gave up 5 bases, with 16 bases separating them. CDR3 region: CASSINGGWVNNEQFF. The CDR3 DNA sequence: TGTGCCAGTAGTATAAACGGGGGATGGGTCAACAATGAGCAGTTCTTC.

The rearrangement uses TRBV13 and TRBJ2-5; D gene ambiguous. Per germline, CDR1 PRHDT and CDR2 FYEKMQ (reference sequence). The CDR3 has 15 amino acids. Trimming shortened V by 4 bases and J by 0 bases, and 12 bases separated the two germline ends. CDR3 sequence (DNA): TGTGCCAGCAGCTCGTCTTTCTCGGACCAAGAGACCCAGTACTTC. Amino acid sequence: CASSSSFSDQETQYF.